A single sample gave rise to the 17 T cell receptor beta chains below, sequenced in a study of Graves' ophthalmopathy and Graves' hyperthyroidism. TCR beta CDR3 amplification used RNA transcripts. The first-round RT-PCR employed HTBI primers together with the Qiagen OneStep RT-PCR kit. A multiplex PCR was then performed as the second round. TCRdb re-called the multiplex PCR reads with MiXCR, one entry per CDR3 protein. The sample lists about 740,000 distinct CDR3 sequences, 40% occurring once. Sequencing was performed on peripheral blood. The receptors were sampled from an adult man with Graves' ophthalmopathy.

This clonotype was seen once. This chain links TRBV25-1 with TRBJ2-3; TRBD2 might be the D (6 bases). The germline V gene encodes CDR1 MGHDK and CDR2 SYGVNS. CDR3 length: 16 residues. Trimming took off 0 bases at V and 3 bases at J, with 13 bases between the two ends. This CDR3 reads CASSEYPAAGTDTQYF. DNA for the CDR3: TGTGCCAGCAGTGAATACCCGGCAGCGGGTACAGATACGCAGTATTTT.

The chain recombines TRBV11-2 with TRBJ2-5; no clear D gene. Per the germline V gene, CDR1 is SGHAT and CDR2 is FQNNGV. Deletions cut 5 bases from V and 4 bases from J, with 14 bases between. The length of the CDR3 is 14 residues. The CDR3 region is CASSIRSQRETQYF. The CDR3 DNA follows: TGTGCCAGCAGCATACGGTCCCAACGAGAGACCCAGTACTTC.

In its sample, this clonotype was seen many times. The chain joins TRBV9 to TRBJ1-6; a possible D gene is TRBD1 (5 bases). V dropped 0 bases and J dropped 1 base, with 11 bases sitting between them. Germline CDR1 is SGDLS and CDR2 is YYNGEE. This CDR3 region has 17 residues. DNA for the CDR3: TGTGCCAGCAGCGTAGCCGGGGCGAGTTCCTATAATTCACCCCTCCACTTT. It encodes CASSVAGASSYNSPLHF.

In its sample, this clonotype was seen many times. The J gene is TRBJ1-1, the V gene TRBV24-1, with D perhaps TRBD1 (5 bases). The CDR3 sequence is 12 residues long. CDR1 is KGHDR and CDR2 is SFDVKD in the germline V gene. The V end lost 2 bases, the J end lost 6 bases, and 6 bases lay between the germline ends. The CDR3 sequence: CATSDWGAEAFF. The CDR3 DNA reads TGTGCCACCAGTGATTGGGGGGCTGAAGCTTTCTTT.

This clonotype was recorded at least ten times. The J gene is TRBJ2-5, the V gene TRBV9; 9 bases are shared with TRBD1. Germline-derived CDR1 and CDR2 are SGDLS and YYNGEE. The CDR3 consists of 14 residues. V lost 3 bases and J lost 5; bases outside the gene matches: 5. The CDR3 here is CASSDRGRAETQYF. The CDR3 DNA reads as TGTGCCAGCAGCGACAGGGGGCGGGCGGAGACCCAGTACTTC.

This clonotype occurred a few times. This rearrangement joins TRBV2 to TRBJ1-6; D is unresolved. Between the trimmed V and J ends, which lost 6 bases and 0 bases, there was a span of 15 bases. Germline V lookup: CDR1 SNHLY, CDR2 FYNNEI. The CDR3 totals 17 residues. In DNA form, the CDR3 reads TGTGCCAGCAGCGACATGGACGGAGGCTCCTATAATTCACCCCTCCACTTT. It encodes CASSDMDGGSYNSPLHF. Full variable domain (remainder filled in from reference TRBV2 and TRBJ1-6): EPEVTQTPSHQVTQMGQEVILRCVPISNHLYFYWYRQILGQKVEFLVSFYNNEISEKSEIFDDQFSVERPDGSNFTLKIRSTKLEDSAMYFCASSDMDGGSYNSPLHFGNGTRLTVT.

J is TRBJ2-5 and V is TRBV10-3; 11 bases align to TRBD2. V dropped 10 bases and J dropped 3; count of bases not matched to a gene: 16. CDR3 length: 17 amino acids. The germline V gene has CDR1 ENHRY and CDR2 SYGVKD. The DNA for the CDR3 is TGTGCCAGCAGCCCCGGCTCCGGGACTAGCGGCGAAGAGACCCAGTACTTC. Translating it yields CASSPGSGTSGEETQYF.

This clonotype has more than one count but fewer than ten. The germline gene is not matched at one end of the junction; a read error may be the cause. The rearrangement uses TRBV10-3 and TRBJ1-1; D not resolved. Germline CDR1 and CDR2: ENHRY and SYGVKD. This CDR3 comprises 14 residues. The CDR3 sequence: CASSARGMNTEAFF. The CDR3, as DNA: TGTGCCAGCAGTGCAAGAGGCATGAACACTGAAGCTTTCTTT.

The chain is built from TRBV5-1 and TRBJ2-5; 7 bases are a match to TRBD1. Germline trimming cut 4 bases from V and 4 bases from J; bases unmatched to any gene: 16. Germline V lookup: CDR1 SGHRS, CDR2 YFSETQ. This CDR3 region has 17 residues. For the CDR3, the DNA is TGCGCCAGCAGCCGCTACATGACAGGGAGCCGAAGAGAGACCCAGTACTTC. Its translation is CASSRYMTGSRRETQYF.

The gene calls are TRBV7-9 and TRBJ2-5; D gene unclear. The CDR3 sequence is 16 residues long. Between the trimmed V and J ends, which lost 7 bases and 1 base, there was a span of 19 bases. Germline lookup yields CDR1 SEHNR and CDR2 FQNEAQ (reference sequence). CDR3 nucleotide sequence: TGTGCCAGCAAATCGGTTGAGGCAGCCTTCCAAGAGACCCAGTACTTC. As protein: CASKSVEAAFQETQYF.

This clonotype was found once. Being one base from a much bigger clone, this may be a read error. The rearrangement joins TRBV2 to TRBJ1-1; weak D call: TRBD1 (5 bases). The V gene's germline CDR1 is SNHLY and CDR2 FYNNEI. The V end lost 5 bases, the J end lost 10 bases, and 14 bases lay between the germline ends. The CDR3 covers 12 residues. CDR3 nucleotide sequence: TGTGCCAGCAGTAAAACAGGTCCGCGAGCTTTCTTT. Translation: CASSKTGPRAFF.

This clonotype was detected a few times. This chain uses TRBV20-1 with TRBJ2-5; D might be TRBD2 (5 bases). CDR3 length: 14 amino acids. CDR1 and CDR2 (germline): DFQATT, SNEGSKA (reference sequence). V lost 5 bases and J lost 5, with 18 bases in between. CDR3 coding DNA: TGCAGTGCTCAAGCGGAGCGGATCCGGGAGACCCAGTACTTC. Protein: CSAQAERIRETQYF.

This clonotype was detected ten times or more. The V call is TRBV20-1, the J call TRBJ1-1; possible D gene TRBD1, 5 bases. The V gene's germline CDR1 is DFQATT and CDR2 SNEGSKA (reference sequence). The V end was cut by 0 bases, the J end by 1 base, with 6 bases between. The CDR3 contains 13 residues. The CDR3 DNA is TGCAGTGCTAGAGATGGGGGGAACACTGAAGCTTTCTTT. Amino acid sequence: CSARDGGNTEAFF.

This clonotype was recorded at least ten times. The V and J genes are TRBV24-1 and TRBJ1-2; D remains unclear. V dropped 1 base and J dropped 1 base, with 6 bases sitting between them. The germline V gene encodes CDR1 KGHDR and CDR2 SFDVKD. CDR3 size: 14 residues. This CDR3 reads CATSDFDNNYGYTF. For the CDR3, the DNA is TGTGCCACCAGTGATTTCGACAATAACTATGGCTACACCTTC.

The DNA for the CDR3 is TGCAGCGTTGAAGATAGGAGTCGCGGGGCCTACGAGCATTTT. Encoded protein: CSVEDRSRGAYEHF. The J gene is TRBJ1-5, the V gene TRBV29-1, with D perhaps TRBD1 (5 bases). V was shortened by 0 bases and J by 14 bases, with 20 bases between the two germline ends. Germline CDR1 and CDR2: SQVTM and ANQGSEA. This CDR3 spans 14 amino acids.

A note on this clonotype: With a much larger clone just one base away, this may be a read error. The genes are TRBV11-2 and TRBJ1-2; D not resolved. The CDR3 has 17 residues. The V gene's germline CDR1 is SGHAT and CDR2 FQNNGV. Trimming removed 2 bases at V and 2 bases at J, with 18 bases between. The DNA for the CDR3 is TGTGCCAGCAGCTTATATTCGCGGGCCAGCACAAACTATGGCTACACCTTC. This sequence encodes CASSLYSRASTNYGYTF.

Only a few counts were recorded for this clonotype. This chain links TRBV5-5 with TRBJ2-5, with D tentatively TRBD1 (6 bases). V lost 3 bases and J lost 0, with 12 bases in between. In germline, CDR1 is SGHKS, CDR2 YYEKEE (reference sequence). The CDR3 has 15 residues. CDR3 protein: CASSSGTPYQETQYF. CDR3 bases: TGTGCCAGCAGCTCCGGGACACCGTACCAAGAGACCCAGTACTTC.